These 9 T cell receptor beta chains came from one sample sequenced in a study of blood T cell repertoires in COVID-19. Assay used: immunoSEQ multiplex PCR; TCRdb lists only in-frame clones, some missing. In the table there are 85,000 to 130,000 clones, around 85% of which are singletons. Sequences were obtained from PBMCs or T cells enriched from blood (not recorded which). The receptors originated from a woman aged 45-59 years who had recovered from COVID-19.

This CDR3 reads CASSPGTGGGSPLHF. The CDR3 DNA reads as TGTGCCAGCAGCCCAGGGACAGGAGGCGGTTCACCCCTCCACTTT. The gene calls are TRBV7-3 and TRBJ1-6, with TRBD1 matching 8 bases. CDR1 is SGHTA and CDR2 is FQGTGA in the germline V gene. CDR3 length equals 15 residues. J gave up 9 bases and V 5 bases, and 9 bases lay outside the gene matches.

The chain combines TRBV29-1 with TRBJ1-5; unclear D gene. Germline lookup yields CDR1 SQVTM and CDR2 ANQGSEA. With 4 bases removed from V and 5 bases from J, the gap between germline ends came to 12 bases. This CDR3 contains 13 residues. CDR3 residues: CSVGTDTHQPQHF. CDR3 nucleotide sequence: TGCAGCGTTGGAACAGACACCCATCAGCCCCAGCATTTT.

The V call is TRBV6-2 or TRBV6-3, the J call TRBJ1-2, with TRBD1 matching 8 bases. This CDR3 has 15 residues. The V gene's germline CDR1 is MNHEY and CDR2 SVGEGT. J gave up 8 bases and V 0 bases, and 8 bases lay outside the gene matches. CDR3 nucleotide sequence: TGTGCCAGCAGTTACTCGCCTGGACAGGGAGCCGGCTACACCTTC. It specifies CASSYSPGQGAGYTF.

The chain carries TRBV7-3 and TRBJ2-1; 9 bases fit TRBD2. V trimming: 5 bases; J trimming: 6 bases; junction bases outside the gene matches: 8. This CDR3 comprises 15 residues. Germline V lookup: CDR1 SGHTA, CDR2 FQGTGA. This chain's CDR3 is CASSPTSGISNEQFF. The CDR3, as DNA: TGTGCCAGCAGCCCGACTAGCGGAATTTCCAATGAGCAGTTCTTC.

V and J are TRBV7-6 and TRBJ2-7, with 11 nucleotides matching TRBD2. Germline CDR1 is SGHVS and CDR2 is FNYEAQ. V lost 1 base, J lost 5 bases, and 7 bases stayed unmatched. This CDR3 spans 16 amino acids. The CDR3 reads CASSLVRTSGFNEQYF. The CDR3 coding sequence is TGTGCCAGCAGCTTAGTAAGGACTAGCGGGTTCAACGAGCAGTACTTC.

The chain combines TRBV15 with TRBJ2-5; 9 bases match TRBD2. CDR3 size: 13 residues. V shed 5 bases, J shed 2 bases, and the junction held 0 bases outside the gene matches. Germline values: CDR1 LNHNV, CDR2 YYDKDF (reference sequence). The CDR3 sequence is CATSLAGQETQYF. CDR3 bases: TGTGCCACCAGCCTAGCGGGACAAGAGACCCAGTACTTC.

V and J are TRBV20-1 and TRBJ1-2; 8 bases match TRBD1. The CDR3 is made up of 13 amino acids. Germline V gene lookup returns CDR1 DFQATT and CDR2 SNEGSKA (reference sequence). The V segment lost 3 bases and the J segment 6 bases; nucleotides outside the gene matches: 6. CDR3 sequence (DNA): TGCAGTGCTAGTGACAGGGGATTCGATGGCTACACCTTC. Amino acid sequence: CSASDRGFDGYTF.

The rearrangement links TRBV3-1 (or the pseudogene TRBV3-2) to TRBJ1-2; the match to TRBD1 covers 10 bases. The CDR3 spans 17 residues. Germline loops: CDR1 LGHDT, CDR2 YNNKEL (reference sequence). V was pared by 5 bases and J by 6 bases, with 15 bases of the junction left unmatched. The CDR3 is CASSSESETGGFDGYTF. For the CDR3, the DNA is TGTGCCAGCAGCAGCGAGAGCGAGACAGGGGGCTTTGATGGCTACACCTTC.

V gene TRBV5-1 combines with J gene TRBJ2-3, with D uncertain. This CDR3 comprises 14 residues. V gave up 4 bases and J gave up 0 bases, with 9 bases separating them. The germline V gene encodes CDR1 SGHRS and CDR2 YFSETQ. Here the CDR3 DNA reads TGCGCCAGCAGCCTTGCGTTGAGCACAGATACGCAGTATTTT. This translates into CASSLALSTDTQYF.